The TCR beta chain under discussion was sequenced for a study of T cells in Graves' hyperthyroidism and ophthalmopathy. Researchers took RNA transcripts and amplified the TCR beta CDR3 regions from them. HTBI primers drove first-round RT-PCR of the TCR CDR3. Each CDR3 protein is one row after TCRdb ran MiXCR on the multiplex PCR reads. The repertoire consists of fewer than 650,000 distinct CDR3 sequences, with 12% to 15% occurring once and the leading ten covering around 13%. This clonotype was observed many times. Trimming cost V 8 bases and J 3 bases; bases outside gene matches: 5. CDR3 length: 13 amino acids. Looked up from germline, CDR1 is DFQATT and CDR2 is SNEGSKA (reference sequence).

This sequence joins TRBV20-1 and TRBJ2-1, with 9 bases aligning to TRBD2. The sequence was obtained from a woman aged 40 to 50 with Graves' hyperthyroidism. Sequenced: blood. The CDR3 nucleotides are TGCAGTTCGGGACTAGCAGACTACAATGAGCAGTTCTTC. As protein: CSSGLADYNEQFF.